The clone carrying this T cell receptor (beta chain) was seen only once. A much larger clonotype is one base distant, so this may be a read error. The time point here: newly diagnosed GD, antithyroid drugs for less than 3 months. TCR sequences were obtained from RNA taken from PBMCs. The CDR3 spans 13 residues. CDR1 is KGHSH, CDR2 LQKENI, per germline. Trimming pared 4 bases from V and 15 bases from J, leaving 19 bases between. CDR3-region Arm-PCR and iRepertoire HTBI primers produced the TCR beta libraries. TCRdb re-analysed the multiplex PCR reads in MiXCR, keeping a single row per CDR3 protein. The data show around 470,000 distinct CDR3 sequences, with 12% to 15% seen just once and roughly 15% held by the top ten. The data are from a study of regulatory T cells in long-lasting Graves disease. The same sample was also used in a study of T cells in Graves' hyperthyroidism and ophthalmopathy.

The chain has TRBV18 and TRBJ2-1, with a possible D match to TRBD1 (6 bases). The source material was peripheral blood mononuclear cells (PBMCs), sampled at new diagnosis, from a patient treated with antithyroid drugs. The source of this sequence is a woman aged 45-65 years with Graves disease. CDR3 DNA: TGTGCCAGCTCACTGGGTGGGACAAGGATTTGGTTCTTC. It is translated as CASSLGGTRIWFF.